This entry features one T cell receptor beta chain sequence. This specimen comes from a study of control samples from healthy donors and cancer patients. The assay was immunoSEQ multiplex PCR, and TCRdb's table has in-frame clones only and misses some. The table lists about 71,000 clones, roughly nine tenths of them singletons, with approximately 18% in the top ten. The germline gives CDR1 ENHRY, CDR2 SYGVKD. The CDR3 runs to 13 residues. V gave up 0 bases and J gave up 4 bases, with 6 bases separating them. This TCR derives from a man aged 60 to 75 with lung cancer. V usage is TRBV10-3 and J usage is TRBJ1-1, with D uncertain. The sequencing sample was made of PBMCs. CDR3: CAISESGSTEAFF. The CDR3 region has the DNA TGTGCCATCAGTGAGTCAGGGAGCACTGAAGCTTTCTTT.